This T cell receptor (beta chain) was observed in a study of shared clonotypes between healthy human individuals. Overall study results and limits: Non-shared clonotypes showed lower generation probabilities than clonotypes common to all four donors.

Genomic DNA of every subset was divided equally among multiple immunoSEQ plates. Sequencing was performed with immunoSEQ multiplex PCR; in TCRdb, only in-frame clones are kept and a portion is missing. The data contain roughly 550,000 clones, just under 97% of them singletons. Naive CD8 cells were CD45RO-negative, positively selected for CCR7, excluding terminally differentiated effector memory CD45RA+ cells. Donors included only healthy HIV-negative adults lacking recent acute infections or vaccinations. A note on this clone: Its antigen is currently unknown.

Germline CDR1 and CDR2: MNHEY and SMNVEV (reference sequence). V dropped 4 bases and J dropped 6; count of bases not matched to a gene: 9. This CDR3 region has 15 residues. Material: naive CD8+ T cells sorted from blood. This sequence joins TRBV27 and TRBJ1-1; 9 nucleotides agree with TRBD1. The sequence derives from a woman aged 25 to 39 in good health. The CDR3 region is CASSSTPDRGAEAFF. The DNA for the CDR3 is TGTGCCAGCAGTTCCACCCCGGACAGGGGCGCTGAAGCTTTCTTT.